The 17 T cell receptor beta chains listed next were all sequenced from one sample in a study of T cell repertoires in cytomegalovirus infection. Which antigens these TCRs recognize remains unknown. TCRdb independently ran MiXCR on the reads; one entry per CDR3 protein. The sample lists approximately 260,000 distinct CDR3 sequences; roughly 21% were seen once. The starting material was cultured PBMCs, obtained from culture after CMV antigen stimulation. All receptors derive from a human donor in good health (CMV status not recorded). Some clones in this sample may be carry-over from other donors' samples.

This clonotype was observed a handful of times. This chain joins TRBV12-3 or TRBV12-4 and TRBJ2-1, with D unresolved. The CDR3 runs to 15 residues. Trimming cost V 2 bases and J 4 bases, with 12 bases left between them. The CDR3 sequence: CASSLMAADYNEQFF. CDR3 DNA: TGTGCCAGCAGTTTAATGGCGGCGGATTACAATGAGCAGTTCTTC.

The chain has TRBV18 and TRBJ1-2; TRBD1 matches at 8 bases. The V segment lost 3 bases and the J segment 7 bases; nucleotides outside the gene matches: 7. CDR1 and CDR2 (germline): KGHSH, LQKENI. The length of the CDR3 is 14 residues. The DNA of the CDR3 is TGTGCCAGCTCACCGGGACAGGACCGTGGTGGCTACACCTTC. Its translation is CASSPGQDRGGYTF.

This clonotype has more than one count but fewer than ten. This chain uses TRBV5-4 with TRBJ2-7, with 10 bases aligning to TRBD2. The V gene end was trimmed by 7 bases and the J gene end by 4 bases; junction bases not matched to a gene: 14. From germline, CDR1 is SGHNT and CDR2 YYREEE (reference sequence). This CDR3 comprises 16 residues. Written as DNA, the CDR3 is TGTGCCAGCTCTACACGAACTTCTAGCGGGAGTTACGAGCAGTACTTC. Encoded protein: CASSTRTSSGSYEQYF.

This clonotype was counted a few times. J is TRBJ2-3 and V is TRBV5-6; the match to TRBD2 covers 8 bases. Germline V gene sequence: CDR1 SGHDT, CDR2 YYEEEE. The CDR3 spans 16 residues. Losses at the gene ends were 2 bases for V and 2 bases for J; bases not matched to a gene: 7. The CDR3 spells CASSFFASGLTDTQYF. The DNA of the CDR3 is TGTGCCAGCAGCTTTTTTGCTAGCGGGCTCACAGATACGCAGTATTTT.

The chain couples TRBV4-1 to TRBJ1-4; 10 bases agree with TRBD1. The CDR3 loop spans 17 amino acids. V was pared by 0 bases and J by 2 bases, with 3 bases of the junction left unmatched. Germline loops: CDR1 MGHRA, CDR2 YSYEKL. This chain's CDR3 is CASSQEGTGVTNEKLFF. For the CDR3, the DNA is TGCGCCAGCAGCCAAGAGGGGACAGGGGTTACTAATGAAAAACTGTTTTTT.

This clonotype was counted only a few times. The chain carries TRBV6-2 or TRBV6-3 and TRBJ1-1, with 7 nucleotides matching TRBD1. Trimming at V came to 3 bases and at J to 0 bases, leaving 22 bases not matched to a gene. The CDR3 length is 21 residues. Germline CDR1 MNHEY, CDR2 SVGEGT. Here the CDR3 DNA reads TGTGCCAGCAGTTATGACATAGGGGGCGCGTATCGTTGGGGCATGAACACTGAAGCTTTCTTT. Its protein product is CASSYDIGGAYRWGMNTEAFF.

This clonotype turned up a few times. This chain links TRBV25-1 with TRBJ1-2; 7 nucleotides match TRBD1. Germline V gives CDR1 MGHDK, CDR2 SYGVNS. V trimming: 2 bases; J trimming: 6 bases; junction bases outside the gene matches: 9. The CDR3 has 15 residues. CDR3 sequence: CASSEGRGSFDGYTF. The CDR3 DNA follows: TGTGCCAGCAGTGAAGGCAGGGGGTCGTTCGATGGCTACACCTTC.

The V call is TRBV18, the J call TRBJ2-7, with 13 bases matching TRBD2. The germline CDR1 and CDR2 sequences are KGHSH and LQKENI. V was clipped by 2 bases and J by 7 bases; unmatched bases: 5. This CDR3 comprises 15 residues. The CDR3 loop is CASSPKLAGGPEQYV. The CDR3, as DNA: TGTGCCAGCTCACCAAAACTAGCGGGAGGGCCAGAGCAGTACGTC.

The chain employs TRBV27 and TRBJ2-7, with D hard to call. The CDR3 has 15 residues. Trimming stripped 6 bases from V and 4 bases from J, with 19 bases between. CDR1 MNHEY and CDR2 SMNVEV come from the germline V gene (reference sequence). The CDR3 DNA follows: TGTGCCAGCAGCCGCACTTTCGTCACACTTTACGAGCAGTACTTC. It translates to CASSRTFVTLYEQYF.

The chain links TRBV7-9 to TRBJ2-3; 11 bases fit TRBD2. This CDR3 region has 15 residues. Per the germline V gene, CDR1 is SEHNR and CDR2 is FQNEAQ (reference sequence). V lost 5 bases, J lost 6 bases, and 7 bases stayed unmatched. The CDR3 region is CASSRGLAVGDTQYF. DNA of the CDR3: TGTGCCAGCAGCAGGGGACTAGCGGTCGGGGATACGCAGTATTTT.

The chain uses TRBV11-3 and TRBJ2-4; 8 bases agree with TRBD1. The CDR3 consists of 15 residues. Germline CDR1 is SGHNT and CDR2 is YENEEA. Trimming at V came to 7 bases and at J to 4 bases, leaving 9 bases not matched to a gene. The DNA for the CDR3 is TGTGCCAGCACCCCCCAGACAGGGGTAAAAAACATTCAGTACTTC. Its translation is CASTPQTGVKNIQYF.

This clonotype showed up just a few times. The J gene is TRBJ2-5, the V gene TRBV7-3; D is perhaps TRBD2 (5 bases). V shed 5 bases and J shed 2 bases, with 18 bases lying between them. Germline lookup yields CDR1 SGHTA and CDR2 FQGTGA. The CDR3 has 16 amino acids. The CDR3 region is CASSIGSRVGQETQYF. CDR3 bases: TGTGCCAGCAGCATAGGGAGTCGAGTCGGGCAAGAGACCCAGTACTTC.

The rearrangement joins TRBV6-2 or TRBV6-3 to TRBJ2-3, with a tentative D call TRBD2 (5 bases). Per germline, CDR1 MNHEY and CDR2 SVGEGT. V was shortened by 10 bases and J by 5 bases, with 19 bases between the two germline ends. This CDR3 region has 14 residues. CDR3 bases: TGTGCCACCCAGCTAGCTTCGGGCGGAGATACGCAGTATTTT. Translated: CATQLASGGDTQYF.

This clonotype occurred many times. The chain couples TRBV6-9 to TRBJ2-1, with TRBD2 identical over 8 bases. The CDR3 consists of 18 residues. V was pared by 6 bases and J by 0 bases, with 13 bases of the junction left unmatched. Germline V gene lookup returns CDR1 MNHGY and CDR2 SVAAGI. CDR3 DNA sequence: TGTGCCAGCAGCGGGAGGCCTAGAACTAGCGGCTCCTACAATGAGCAGTTCTTC. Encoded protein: CASSGRPRTSGSYNEQFF.

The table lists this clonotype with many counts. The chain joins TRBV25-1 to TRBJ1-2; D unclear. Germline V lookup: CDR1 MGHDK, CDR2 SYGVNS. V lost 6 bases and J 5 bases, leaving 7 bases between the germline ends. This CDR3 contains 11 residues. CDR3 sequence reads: CASSSIYGYTF. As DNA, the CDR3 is TGTGCCAGCAGCTCGATTTATGGCTACACCTTC.

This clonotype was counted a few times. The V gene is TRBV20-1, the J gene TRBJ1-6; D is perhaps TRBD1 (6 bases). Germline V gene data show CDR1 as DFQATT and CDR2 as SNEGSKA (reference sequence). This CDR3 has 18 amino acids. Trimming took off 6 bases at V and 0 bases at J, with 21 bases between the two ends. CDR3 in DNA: TGCAGTGCCTCGGCGGACAGTCGAACTAGCTCCTATAATTCACCCCTCCACTTT. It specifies CSASADSRTSSYNSPLHF.

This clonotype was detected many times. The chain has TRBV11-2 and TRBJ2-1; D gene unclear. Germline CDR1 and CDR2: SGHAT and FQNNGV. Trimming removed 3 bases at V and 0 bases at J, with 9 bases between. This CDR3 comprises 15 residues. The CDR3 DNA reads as TGTGCCAGCAGCTTGACCCTGAGCTCCTACAATGAGCAGTTCTTC. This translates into CASSLTLSSYNEQFF.